The present T cell receptor (beta chain) was sequenced within a study of blood T cell repertoires in COVID-19. The overall study: The United States, Italy and Spain were the sources of the acute and convalescent COVID-19 samples. Nucleic acid was either cDNA or gDNA, and it came from T cells, B-cell-depleted T cells, or PBMCs.

Source study methods: Amplifying reference gene primers gave estimates of nucleated cell counts. Generated by immunoSEQ multiplex PCR, the TCRdb table keeps only in-frame clones and is missing some. Clonal size and the V and J genes are those of that table, whereas D and trimming came from the DNA. The table has a few hundred thousand clones, nearly 90% seen once. Germline V CDR1 and CDR2: SGHRS, YFSETQ. V shed 6 bases and J 6 bases; nucleotides not matched to a gene: 15. The CDR3 loop spans 17 amino acids. The V call is TRBV5-1, the J call TRBJ2-1, with 10 positions matching TRBD1. This clonotype originated in a man between 18 and 29 years old with active or convalescent COVID-19. Sample: peripheral blood. This CDR3 is CASTALPTGGAGNEQFF. CDR3 DNA sequence: TGCGCCAGCACTGCTTTACCGACAGGGGGCGCGGGCAATGAGCAGTTCTTC.